A selection of T cell receptor beta chains follows, all from one sample in a study of cytomegalovirus exposure and HLA in healthy donors. Produced via immunoSEQ multiplex PCR; TCRdb's table is partial and in-frame only. The sample yields roughly 170,000 clones, 80% seen once. Input material: PBMCs. These receptors were collected from a boy between 5 and 17 years old in good health and CMV-seronegative. The CDR3 runs from the conserved cysteine through the conserved F or W. The D gene is left open where the match is weak. Not all rows give a size; the values are once, few, many and, for expanded clones, a class.

clone_size	d_call	v_call	j_call	cdr3_aa	cdr3_nt
once	TRBD2	TRBV4-2	TRBJ2-2	CASSQDLAWTSGRNTGELFF	TGTGCCAGCAGCCAAGATCTAGCCTGGACTAGCGGGAGGAACACCGGGGAGCTGTTTTTT
.	.	TRBV7-2	TRBJ1-4	CASRRPGNEKLFF	TGTGCCAGCAGGAGACCCGGGAATGAAAAACTGTTTTTT
.	TRBD1	TRBV30	TRBJ1-6	CAWSINTGAPLHF	TGTGCCTGGAGTATTAACACAGGGGCGCCCCTCCACTTT
once	.	TRBV9	TRBJ1-1	CASSSQRETEAFF	TGTGCCAGCAGCTCTCAGAGGGAGACTGAAGCTTTCTTT
.	TRBD2	TRBV10-3	TRBJ2-3	CAISDRGRVDTQYF	TGTGCCATCAGTGATCGAGGGAGGGTAGATACGCAGTATTTT
once	TRBD1	TRBV10-3	TRBJ2-3	CAIRDRDTQYF	TGTGCCATCAGGGACAGGGATACGCAGTATTTT
.	.	TRBV10-1	TRBJ2-2	CASSGQARNTGELFF	TGCGCCAGCAGTGGACAGGCTCGAAACACCGGGGAGCTGTTTTTT
.	TRBD1	TRBV5-1	TRBJ2-2	CASSTEDRANTGELFF	TGCGCCAGCAGCACCGAGGACAGGGCGAACACCGGGGAGCTGTTTTTT
.	.	TRBV6-5	TRBJ2-3	CASRRQIITDTQYF	TGTGCCAGCAGAAGACAGATTATCACAGATACGCAGTATTTT
.	.	TRBV29-1	TRBJ1-2	CSVTPTYGYTF	TGCAGCGTTACCCCTACCTACGGCTACACCTTC
.	.	TRBV27	TRBJ1-1	CASSPGGVYTEAFF	TGTGCCAGCAGCCCAGGAGGGGTCTACACTGAAGCTTTCTTT
.	.	TRBV25-1	TRBJ1-2	CASSGAEGYTF	TGTGCCAGCAGTGGTGCCGAGGGCTACACCTTC
.	TRBD2	TRBV4-1	TRBJ2-7	CASSQDLSGAPYEQYF	TGCGCCAGCAGCCAAGATCTTAGCGGGGCCCCCTACGAGCAGTACTTC
.	.	TRBV7-9	TRBJ1-1	CASFHYPKGDTEAFF	TGTGCCAGCTTCCATTACCCCAAGGGAGACACTGAAGCTTTCTTT
.	.	TRBV4-1	TRBJ1-4	CASSPTGQFNEKLFF	TGCGCCAGCAGCCCGACCGGACAGTTTAATGAAAAACTGTTTTTT
.	.	TRBV28	TRBJ1-4	CASSLSTAYNEKLFF	TGTGCCAGCAGTTTAAGCACAGCCTATAATGAAAAACTGTTTTTT
.	.	TRBV27	TRBJ2-6	CASSPRPSGANVLTF	TGTGCCAGCAGTCCCCGTCCCTCTGGGGCCAACGTCCTGACTTTC
few	.	TRBV5-6	TRBJ2-3	CASSLEGELTDTQYF	TGTGCCAGCAGCTTGGAAGGGGAACTCACAGATACGCAGTATTTT
.	TRBD2	TRBV6-5	TRBJ2-1	CASTQAGGLKDEQFF	TGTGCCAGCACGCAAGCGGGAGGGTTGAAGGATGAGCAGTTCTTC
.	.	TRBV4-1	TRBJ1-2	CASSQESWGGYGYTF	TGCGCCAGCAGCCAAGAAAGCTGGGGGGGCTATGGCTACACCTTC
once	TRBD1	TRBV2	TRBJ1-5	CASSSGQGRQPQHF	TGTGCCAGCAGTTCGGGACAGGGTAGACAGCCCCAGCATTTT
.	TRBD1	TRBV9	TRBJ2-2	CASSLQGADTGELFF	TGTGCCAGCAGTCTACAGGGGGCTGACACCGGGGAGCTGTTTTTT
once	.	TRBV2	TRBJ2-7	CASSGASYEQYF	TGTGCCAGCAGTGGGGCCTCCTACGAGCAGTACTTC
.	.	TRBV5-1	TRBJ1-2	CASSLEDRYYGYTF	TGCGCCAGCAGCTTGGAGGACAGATACTATGGCTACACCTTC
.	.	TRBV18	TRBJ2-1	CASPTAWAGSYNEQFF	TGTGCCAGCCCTACTGCGTGGGCGGGTAGCTACAATGAGCAGTTCTTC
.	TRBD1	TRBV25-1	TRBJ1-2	CASSALGQGNYGYTF	TGTGCCAGCAGCGCCCTAGGACAGGGGAACTATGGCTACACCTTC
.	.	TRBV30	TRBJ1-1	CAWSVRLGTEAFF	TGTGCCTGGAGTGTACGACTCGGGACTGAAGCTTTCTTT
.	.	TRBV11-2	TRBJ2-3	CASTYSPDTQYF	TGTGCCAGCACCTATTCCCCCGATACGCAGTATTTT
.	TRBD1	TRBV27	TRBJ1-1	CASSYVGQGNEAFF	TGTGCCAGCAGTTATGTGGGACAGGGGAATGAAGCTTTCTTT
.	TRBD1	TRBV6-6	TRBJ2-3	CASNRGPTDTQYF	TGTGCCAGCAACAGGGGGCCGACAGATACGCAGTATTTT
.	TRBD1	TRBV5-1	TRBJ1-1	CASSLDRGNTEAFF	TGCGCCAGCAGCTTGGACAGGGGGAACACTGAAGCTTTCTTT
few	.	TRBV27	TRBJ1-1	CASSFHPRTEAFF	TGTGCCAGCAGTTTTCATCCGAGGACTGAAGCTTTCTTT
.	.	TRBV5-4	TRBJ1-3	CASSLRGTGNTIYF	TGTGCCAGCAGCTTGCGGGGTACCGGAAACACCATATATTTT